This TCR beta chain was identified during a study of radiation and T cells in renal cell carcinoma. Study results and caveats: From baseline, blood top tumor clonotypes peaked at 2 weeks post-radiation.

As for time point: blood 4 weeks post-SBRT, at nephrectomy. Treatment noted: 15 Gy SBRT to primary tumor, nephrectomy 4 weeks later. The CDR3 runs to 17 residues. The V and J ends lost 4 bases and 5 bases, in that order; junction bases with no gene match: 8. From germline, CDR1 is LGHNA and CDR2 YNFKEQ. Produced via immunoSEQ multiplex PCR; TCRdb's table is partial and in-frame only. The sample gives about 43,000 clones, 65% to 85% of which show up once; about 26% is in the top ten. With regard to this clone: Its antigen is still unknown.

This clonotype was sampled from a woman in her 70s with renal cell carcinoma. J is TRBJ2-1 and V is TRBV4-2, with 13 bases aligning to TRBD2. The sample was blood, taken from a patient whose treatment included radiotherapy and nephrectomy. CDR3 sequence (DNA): TGTGCCAGCAGCCCGACCGGACTAGCGGGGGTGAACAATGAGCAGTTCTTC. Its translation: CASSPTGLAGVNNEQFF.